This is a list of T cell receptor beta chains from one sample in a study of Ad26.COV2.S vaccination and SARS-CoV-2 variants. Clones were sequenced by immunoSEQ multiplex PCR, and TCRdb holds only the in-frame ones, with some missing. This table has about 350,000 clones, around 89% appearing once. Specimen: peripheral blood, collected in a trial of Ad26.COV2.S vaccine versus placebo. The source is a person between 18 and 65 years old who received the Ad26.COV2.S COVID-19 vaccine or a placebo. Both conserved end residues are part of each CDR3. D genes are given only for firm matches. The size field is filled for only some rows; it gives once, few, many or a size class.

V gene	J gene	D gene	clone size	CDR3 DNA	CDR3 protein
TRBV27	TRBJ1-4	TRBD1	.	TGTGCCAGCAGGCTCGACAGGGGCCATGAAAAACTGTTTTTT	CASRLDRGHEKLFF
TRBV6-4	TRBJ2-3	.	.	TGTGCCAGCAGTGATTCCGGGGGTGGAGGCTCCGATACGCAGTATTTT	CASSDSGGGGSDTQYF
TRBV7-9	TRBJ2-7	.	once	TGTGCCAGCAGCTCAATACAGGGATCGGCCTACGAGCAGTACTTC	CASSSIQGSAYEQYF
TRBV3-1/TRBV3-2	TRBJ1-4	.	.	TGTGCCAGCAGCCAGAAGAACGCGAGGGTTGAAAAACTGTTTTTT	CASSQKNARVEKLFF
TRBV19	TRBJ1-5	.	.	TGTGCCAGTAAGAAGGGGGATCAGCCCCAGCATTTT	CASKKGDQPQHF
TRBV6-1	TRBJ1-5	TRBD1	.	TGTGCCAGCAGTGAAGGTTCTACAGGGGAGCCCCAGCATTTT	CASSEGSTGEPQHF
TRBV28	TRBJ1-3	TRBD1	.	TGTGCCAGCAGTTCTCCCACGACAGGGCCTGGAAACACCATATATTTT	CASSSPTTGPGNTIYF
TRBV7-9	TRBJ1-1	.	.	TGTGCCAGCAGCTTAGAGAGGAACACTGAAGCTTTCTTT	CASSLERNTEAFF
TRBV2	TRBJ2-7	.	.	TGTGCCAGCAGTGTTGGGTACGAGCAGTACTTC	CASSVGYEQYF
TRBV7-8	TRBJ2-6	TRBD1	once	TGTGCCAGCAGCCCTAAGACAGGGGTATCTGGGGCCAACGTCCTGACTTTC	CASSPKTGVSGANVLTF
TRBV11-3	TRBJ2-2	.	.	TGTGCCAGCAGCTTACGAGGGGGGAGTACCGGGGAGCTGTTTTTT	CASSLRGGSTGELFF
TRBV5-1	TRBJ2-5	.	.	TGCGCCAGCAGCCCATATCGGGGGACAACCCAAGAGACCCAGTACTTC	CASSPYRGTTQETQYF
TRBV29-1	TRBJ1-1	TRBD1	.	TGCAGCGTTTCTACAGGGGCCTCGAACACTGAAGCTTTCTTT	CSVSTGASNTEAFF
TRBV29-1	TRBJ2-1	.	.	TGCAGCGTTGCCCGGGACTCAAACAATGAGCAGTTCTTC	CSVARDSNNEQFF
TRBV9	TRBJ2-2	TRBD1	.	TGTGCCAGCAGCGCCGAACAGGGGACCGGGGAGCTGTTTTTT	CASSAEQGTGELFF
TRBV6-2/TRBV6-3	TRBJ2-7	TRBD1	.	TGTGCCAGCAGCCAACAGGGACAGGGGGTATGGCAGTACTTC	CASSQQGQGVWQYF
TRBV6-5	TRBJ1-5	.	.	TGTGCCAGCAGTCGACAGGTGGGTAGCAATCAGCCCCAGCATTTT	CASSRQVGSNQPQHF
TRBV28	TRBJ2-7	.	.	TGTGCCAGCACCCCCGAAAACTCCGAGCAGTACTTC	CASTPENSEQYF
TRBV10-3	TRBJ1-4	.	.	TGTGCCATAAGAGGTGGGAACGATGAAAAACTGTTTTTT	CAIRGGNDEKLFF
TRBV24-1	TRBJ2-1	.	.	TGTGCCACCAGTGCCAATCAGGGATTTGAGCAGTTCTTC	CATSANQGFEQFF
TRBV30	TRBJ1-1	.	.	TGTGCCTGGAACCCGGGACAAGGAAACACTGAAGCTTTCTTT	CAWNPGQGNTEAFF
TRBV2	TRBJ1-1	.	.	TGTGCCAGCCAAGGGCGGACTGGCGTCGCTTTCTTT	CASQGRTGVAFF
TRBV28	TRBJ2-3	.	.	TGTGCCAGCTTTTCGCAGGGTCGGGTTTGGGATACGCAGTATTTT	CASFSQGRVWDTQYF
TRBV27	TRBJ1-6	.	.	TGTGCCAGCAGTACGCGACAGAAGTTCGATTCACCCCTCCACTTT	CASSTRQKFDSPLHF
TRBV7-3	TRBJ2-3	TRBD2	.	TGTGCCAGCAGCTTAACTAGCGGGGGGGTCACAGATACGCAGTATTTT	CASSLTSGGVTDTQYF
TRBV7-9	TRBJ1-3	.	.	TGTGCCAGCAGCTTAGCCTCTGGAAACACCATATATTTT	CASSLASGNTIYF
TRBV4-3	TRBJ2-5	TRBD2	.	TGCGCCAGCAGCCTGATTAGCGGGAGCGGAGAGACCCAGTACTTC	CASSLISGSGETQYF
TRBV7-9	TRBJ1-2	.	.	TGTGCCAGCAGCTTAGAGTATGGCTACACCTTC	CASSLEYGYTF